Sequencing of this T cell receptor beta chain was carried out in a study of human T cells and chemical hapten exposure. The table lists this clonotype with many counts. Antigen specificity is unknown. The time point: pre-sensitization, week 0. Regarding treatment: therapeutic diphenylcyclopropenone sensitization with weekly scalp DPC. Suited to DPC and affected by alopecia, the donors ranged from 18 to 70 years old. TCRdb called the RACE reads again in MiXCR, with one record for every CDR3 protein. The sample contains tens of thousands of distinct CDR3 sequences, under 12% of which appear only once. Deletions cut 7 bases from V and 3 bases from J, with 10 bases between. CDR3 length equals 13 residues. Germline CDR1 reads MDHEN; CDR2 reads SYDVKM. Findings and limits, study-wide: Patch test score rose with PT1 expanded TCR count, significant at thresholds 8, 16 and 32, not 4.

The input for sequencing was whole blood, taken in connection with sensitization to the hapten diphenylcyclopropenone (DPC). The source is a man younger than 45 with alopecia areata. Some clones in this sample may be carry-over from other donors' samples. The chain has TRBV28 and TRBJ1-5, with TRBD1 as a possible D gene (5 bases). CDR3 region: CASIRGYNQPQHF. As DNA, the CDR3 is TGTGCCAGCATTCGGGGGTACAATCAGCCCCAGCATTTT.